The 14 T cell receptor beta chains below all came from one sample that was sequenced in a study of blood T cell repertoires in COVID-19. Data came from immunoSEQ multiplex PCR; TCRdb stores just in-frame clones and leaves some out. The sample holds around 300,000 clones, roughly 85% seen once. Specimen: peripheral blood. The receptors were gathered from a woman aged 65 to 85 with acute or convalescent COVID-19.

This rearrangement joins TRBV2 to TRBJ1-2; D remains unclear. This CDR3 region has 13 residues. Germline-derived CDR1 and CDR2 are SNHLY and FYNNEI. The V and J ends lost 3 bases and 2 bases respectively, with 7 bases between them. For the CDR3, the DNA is TGTGCCAGCAGTGATAGTTCCAACTATGGCTACACCTTC. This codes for CASSDSSNYGYTF.

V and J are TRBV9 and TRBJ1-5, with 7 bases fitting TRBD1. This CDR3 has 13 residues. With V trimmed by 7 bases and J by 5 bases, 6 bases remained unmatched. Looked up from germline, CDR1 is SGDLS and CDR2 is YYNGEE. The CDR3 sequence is CASSRDRYQPQHF. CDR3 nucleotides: TGTGCCAGCTCCCGGGACAGATATCAGCCCCAGCATTTT. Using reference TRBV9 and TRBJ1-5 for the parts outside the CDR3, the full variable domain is DSGVTQTPKHLITATGQRVTLRCSPRSGDLSVYWYQQSLDQGLQFLIQYYNGEERAKGNILERFSAQQFPDLHSELNLSSLELGDSALYFCASSRDRYQPQHFGDGTRLSIL.

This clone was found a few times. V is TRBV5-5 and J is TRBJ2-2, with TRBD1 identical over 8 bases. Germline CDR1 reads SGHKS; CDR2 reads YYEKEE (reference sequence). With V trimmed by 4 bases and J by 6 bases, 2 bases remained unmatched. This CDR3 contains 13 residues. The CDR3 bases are TGTGCCAGCAGCAGGACAGGGCCCGGGGAGCTGTTTTTT. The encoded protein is CASSRTGPGELFF.

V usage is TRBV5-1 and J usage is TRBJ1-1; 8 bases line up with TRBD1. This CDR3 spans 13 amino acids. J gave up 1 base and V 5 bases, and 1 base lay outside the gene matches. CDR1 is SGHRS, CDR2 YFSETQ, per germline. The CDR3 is CASRGQENTEAFF. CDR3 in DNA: TGCGCCAGCAGGGGACAGGAGAACACTGAAGCTTTCTTT.

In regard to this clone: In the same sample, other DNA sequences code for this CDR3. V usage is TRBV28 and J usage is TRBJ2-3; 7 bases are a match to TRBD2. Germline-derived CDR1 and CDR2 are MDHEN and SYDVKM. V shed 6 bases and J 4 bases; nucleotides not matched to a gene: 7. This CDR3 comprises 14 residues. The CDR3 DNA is TGTGCCAGCAGCCCGAGCGGGGAGGCAGATACGCAGTATTTT. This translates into CASSPSGEADTQYF. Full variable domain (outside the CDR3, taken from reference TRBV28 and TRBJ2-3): DVKVTQSSRYLVKRTGEKVFLECVQDMDHENMFWYRQDPGLGLRLIYFSYDVKMKEKGDIPEGYSVSREKKERFSLILESASTNQTSMYLCASSPSGEADTQYFGPGTRLTVL.

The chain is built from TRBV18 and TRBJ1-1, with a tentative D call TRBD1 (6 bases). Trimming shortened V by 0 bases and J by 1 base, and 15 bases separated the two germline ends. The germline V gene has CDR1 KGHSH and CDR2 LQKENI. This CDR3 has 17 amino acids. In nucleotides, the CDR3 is TGTGCCAGCTCACCACCACCGGCCGGGACAAGGAACACTGAAGCTTTCTTT. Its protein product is CASSPPPAGTRNTEAFF.

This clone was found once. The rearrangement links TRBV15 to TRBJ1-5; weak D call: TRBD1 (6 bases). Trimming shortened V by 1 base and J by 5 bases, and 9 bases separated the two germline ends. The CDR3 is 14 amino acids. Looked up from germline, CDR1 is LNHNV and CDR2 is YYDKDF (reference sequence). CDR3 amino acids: CATSRVGAYQPQHF. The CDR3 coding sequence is TGTGCCACCAGCAGAGTGGGGGCCTATCAGCCCCAGCATTTT.

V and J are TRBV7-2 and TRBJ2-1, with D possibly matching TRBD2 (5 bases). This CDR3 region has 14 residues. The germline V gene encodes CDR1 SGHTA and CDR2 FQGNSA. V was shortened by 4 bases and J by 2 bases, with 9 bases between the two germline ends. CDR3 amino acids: CASSSPGAYNEQFF. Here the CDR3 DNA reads TGTGCCAGCAGCTCCCCCGGGGCCTACAATGAGCAGTTCTTC.

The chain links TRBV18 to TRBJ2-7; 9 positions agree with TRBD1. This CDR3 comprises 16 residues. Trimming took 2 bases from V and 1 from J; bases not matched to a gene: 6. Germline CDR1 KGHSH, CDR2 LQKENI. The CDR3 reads CASSPIQGQGSYEQYF. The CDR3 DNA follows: TGTGCCAGCTCACCAATTCAGGGACAGGGTTCCTACGAGCAGTACTTC.

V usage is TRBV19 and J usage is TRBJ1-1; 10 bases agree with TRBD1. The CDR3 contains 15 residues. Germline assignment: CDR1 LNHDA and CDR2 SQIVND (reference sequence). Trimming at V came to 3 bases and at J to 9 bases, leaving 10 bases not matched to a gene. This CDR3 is CASSIGDRGRGKAFF. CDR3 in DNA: TGTGCCAGTAGTATCGGAGACAGGGGGCGAGGTAAAGCTTTCTTT. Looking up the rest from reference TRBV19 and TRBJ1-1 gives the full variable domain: DGGITQSPKYLFRKEGQNVTLSCEQNLNHDAMYWYRQDPGQGLRLIYYSQIVNDFQKGDIAEGYSVSREKKESFPLTVTSAQKNPTAFYLCASSIGDRGRGKAFFGQGTRLTVV.

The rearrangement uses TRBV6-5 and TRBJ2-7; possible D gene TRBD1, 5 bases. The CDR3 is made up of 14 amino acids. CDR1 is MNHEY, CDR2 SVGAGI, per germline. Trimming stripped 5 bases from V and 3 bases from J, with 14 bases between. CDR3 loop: CASSLHRKGYEQYF. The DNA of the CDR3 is TGTGCCAGCAGTCTACACAGGAAAGGCTACGAGCAGTACTTC.

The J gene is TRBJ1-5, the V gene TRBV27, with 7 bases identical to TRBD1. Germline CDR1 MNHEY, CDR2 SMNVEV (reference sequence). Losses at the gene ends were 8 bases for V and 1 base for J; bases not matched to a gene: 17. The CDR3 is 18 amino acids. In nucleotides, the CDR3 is TGTGCCAGCGGCTCTAGACAGGGTCCCTCATGGAGCAATCAGCCCCAGCATTTT. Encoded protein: CASGSRQGPSWSNQPQHF.

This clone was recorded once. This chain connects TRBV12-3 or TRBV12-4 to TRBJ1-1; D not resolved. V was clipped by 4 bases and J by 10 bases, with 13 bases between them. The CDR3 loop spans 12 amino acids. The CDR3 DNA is TGTGCCAGCAGTTCCCTTCCCTCCGGAGCTTTCTTT. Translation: CASSSLPSGAFF.

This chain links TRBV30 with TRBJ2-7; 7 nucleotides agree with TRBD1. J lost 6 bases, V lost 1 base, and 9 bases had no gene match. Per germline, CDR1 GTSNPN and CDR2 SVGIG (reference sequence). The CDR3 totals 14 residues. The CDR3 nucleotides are TGTGCCTGGAGTGCAAGAGGGGGCCTCCGCGAGCAGTACTTC. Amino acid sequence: CAWSARGGLREQYF.